The sequence of this TCR beta chain was determined in a study of blood T cell repertoires in COVID-19. Profiled with immunoSEQ multiplex PCR; TCRdb holds only in-frame clones, not every one. This table has approximately 89,000 clones, around 80% appearing once. For this clone: At one boundary the junction diverges from the germline segment, which might be a read error.

Germline loops: CDR1 MNHEY, CDR2 SVGEGT. The CDR3 loop spans 14 amino acids. Sequencing used peripheral blood. The TCR comes from a human donor in a cohort sampled during active COVID-19. The chain joins TRBV6-2 or TRBV6-3 to TRBJ2-7; 13 nucleotides match TRBD2. The CDR3 loop reads CASSFGLAGVALSF. The DNA for the CDR3 is TGTGCCAGCAGTTTCGGACTAGCGGGAGTGGCATTATCCTTC.